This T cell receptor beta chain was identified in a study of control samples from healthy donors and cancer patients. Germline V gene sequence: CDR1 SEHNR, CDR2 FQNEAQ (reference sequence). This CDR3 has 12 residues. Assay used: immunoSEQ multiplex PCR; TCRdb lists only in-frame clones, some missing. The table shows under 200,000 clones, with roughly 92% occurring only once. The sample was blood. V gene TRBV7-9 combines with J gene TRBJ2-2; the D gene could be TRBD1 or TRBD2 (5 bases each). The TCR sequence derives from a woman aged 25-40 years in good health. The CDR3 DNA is TGTGCTTTGGGGGTCCCGAACGGGGAGCTGTTTTTT. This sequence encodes CALGVPNGELFF.